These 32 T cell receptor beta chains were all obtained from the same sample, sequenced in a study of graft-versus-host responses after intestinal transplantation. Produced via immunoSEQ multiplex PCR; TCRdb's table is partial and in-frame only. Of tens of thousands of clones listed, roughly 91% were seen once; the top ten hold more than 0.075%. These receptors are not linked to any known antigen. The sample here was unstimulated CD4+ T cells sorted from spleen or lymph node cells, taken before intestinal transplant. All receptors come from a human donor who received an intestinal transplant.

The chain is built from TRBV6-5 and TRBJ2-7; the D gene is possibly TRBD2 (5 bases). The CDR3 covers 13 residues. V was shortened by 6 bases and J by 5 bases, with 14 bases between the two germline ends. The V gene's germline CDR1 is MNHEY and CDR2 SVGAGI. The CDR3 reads CASSLGLGDEQYF. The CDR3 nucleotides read TGTGCCAGCAGCCTAGGACTGGGCGACGAGCAGTACTTC.

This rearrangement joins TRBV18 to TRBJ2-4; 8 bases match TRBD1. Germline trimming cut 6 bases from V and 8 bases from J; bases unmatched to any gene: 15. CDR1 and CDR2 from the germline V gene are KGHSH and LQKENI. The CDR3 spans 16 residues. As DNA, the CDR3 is TGTGCCAGCTCGCCTAGACCCGGACAGGGACCCGACATTCAGTACTTC. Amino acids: CASSPRPGQGPDIQYF.

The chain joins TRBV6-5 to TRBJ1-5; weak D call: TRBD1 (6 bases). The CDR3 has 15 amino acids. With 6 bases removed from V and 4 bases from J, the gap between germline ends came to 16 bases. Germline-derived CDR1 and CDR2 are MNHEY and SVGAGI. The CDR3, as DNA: TGTGCCAGCAGGAGAACCGGGACAAATAATCAGCCCCAGCATTTT. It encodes CASRRTGTNNQPQHF.

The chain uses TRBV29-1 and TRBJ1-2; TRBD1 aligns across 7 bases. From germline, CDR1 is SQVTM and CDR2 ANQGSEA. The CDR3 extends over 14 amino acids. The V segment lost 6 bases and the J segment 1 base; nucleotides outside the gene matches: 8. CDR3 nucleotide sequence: TGCAGCGTGGGGGTAGGGGGCCTTAACTATGGCTACACCTTC. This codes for CSVGVGGLNYGYTF.

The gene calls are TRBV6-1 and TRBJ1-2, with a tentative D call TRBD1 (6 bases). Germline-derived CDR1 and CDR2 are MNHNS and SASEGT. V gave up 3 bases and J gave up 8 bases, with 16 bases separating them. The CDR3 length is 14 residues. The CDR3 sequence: CASSERWTAWGYTF. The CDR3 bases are TGTGCCAGCAGTGAGAGATGGACAGCCTGGGGCTACACCTTC.

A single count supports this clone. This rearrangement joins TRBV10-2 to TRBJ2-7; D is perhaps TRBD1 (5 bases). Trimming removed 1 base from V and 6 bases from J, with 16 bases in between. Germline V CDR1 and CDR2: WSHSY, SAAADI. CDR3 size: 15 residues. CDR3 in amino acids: CASSEFPGKKSEQYF. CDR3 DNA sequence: TGCGCCAGCAGTGAGTTCCCAGGGAAAAAGTCCGAGCAGTACTTC.

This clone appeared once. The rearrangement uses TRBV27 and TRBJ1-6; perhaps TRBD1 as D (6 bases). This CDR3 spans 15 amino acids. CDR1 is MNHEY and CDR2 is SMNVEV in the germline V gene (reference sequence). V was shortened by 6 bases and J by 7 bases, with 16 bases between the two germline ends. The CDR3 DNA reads TGTGCCAGCAGGCAGGGGAATTTACCAAATTCACCCCTCCACTTT. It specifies CASRQGNLPNSPLHF.

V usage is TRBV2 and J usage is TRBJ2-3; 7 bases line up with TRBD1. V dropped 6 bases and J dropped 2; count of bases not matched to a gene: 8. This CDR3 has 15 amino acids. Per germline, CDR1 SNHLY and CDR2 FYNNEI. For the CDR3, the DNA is TGTGCCAGCAGATCCTACAGGGGCTCCACAGATACGCAGTATTTT. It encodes CASRSYRGSTDTQYF.

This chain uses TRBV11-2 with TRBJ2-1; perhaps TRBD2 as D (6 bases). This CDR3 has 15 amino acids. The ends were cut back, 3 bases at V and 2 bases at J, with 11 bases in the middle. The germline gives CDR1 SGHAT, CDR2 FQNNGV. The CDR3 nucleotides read TGTGCCAGCAGCTTCGGCGGGAACGCCTACAATGAGCAGTTCTTC. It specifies CASSFGGNAYNEQFF.

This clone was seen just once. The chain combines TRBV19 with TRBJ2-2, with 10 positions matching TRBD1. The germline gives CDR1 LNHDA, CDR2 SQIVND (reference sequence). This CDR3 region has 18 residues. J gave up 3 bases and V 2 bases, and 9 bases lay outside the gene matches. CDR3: CASSIKAGQGFHTGELFF. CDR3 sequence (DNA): TGTGCCAGTAGTATAAAGGCGGGACAGGGGTTCCACACCGGGGAGCTGTTTTTT.

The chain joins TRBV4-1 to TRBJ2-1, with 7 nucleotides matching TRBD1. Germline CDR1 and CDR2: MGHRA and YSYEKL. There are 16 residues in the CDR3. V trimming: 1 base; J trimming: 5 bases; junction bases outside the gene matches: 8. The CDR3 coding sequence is TGCGCCAGCAGCCAAGGATCTTTCACAGGGGACAATGAGCAGTTCTTC. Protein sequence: CASSQGSFTGDNEQFF.

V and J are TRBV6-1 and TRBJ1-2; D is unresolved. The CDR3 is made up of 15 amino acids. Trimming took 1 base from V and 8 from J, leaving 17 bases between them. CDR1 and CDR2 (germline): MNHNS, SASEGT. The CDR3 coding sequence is TGTGCCAGCAGTGAAGAGTGGAGGAGTGTTAGGGGCTACACCTTC. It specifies CASSEEWRSVRGYTF.

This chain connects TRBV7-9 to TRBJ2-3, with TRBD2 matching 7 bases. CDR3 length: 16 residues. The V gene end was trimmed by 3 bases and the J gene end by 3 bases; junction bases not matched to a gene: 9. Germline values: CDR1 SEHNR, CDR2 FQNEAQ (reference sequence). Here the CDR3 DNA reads TGTGCCAGCAGCTTCCCTGGACTAGTCGAGACAGATACGCAGTATTTT. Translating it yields CASSFPGLVETDTQYF.

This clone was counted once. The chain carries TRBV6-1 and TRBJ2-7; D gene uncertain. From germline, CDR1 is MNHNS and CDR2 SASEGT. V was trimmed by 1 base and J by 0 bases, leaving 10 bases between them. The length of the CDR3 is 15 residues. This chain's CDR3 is CASSEVGMTSYEQYF. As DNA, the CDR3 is TGTGCCAGCAGTGAAGTGGGCATGACCTCCTACGAGCAGTACTTC.

CDR3 bases: TGCGCCAGCAGCTTGACAAACGCCCAGAGGTTCGACACTGAAGCTTTCTTT. Encoded protein: CASSLTNAQRFDTEAFF. The J gene is TRBJ1-1, the V gene TRBV5-1; D not certain. The V and J ends lost 1 base and 3 bases respectively, with 19 bases between them. The CDR3 contains 17 residues. Germline lookup yields CDR1 SGHRS and CDR2 YFSETQ.

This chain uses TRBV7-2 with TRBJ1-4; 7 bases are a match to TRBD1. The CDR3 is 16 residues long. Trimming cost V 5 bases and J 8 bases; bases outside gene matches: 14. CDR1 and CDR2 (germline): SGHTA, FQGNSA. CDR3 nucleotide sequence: TGTGCCAGCAGCCTCTCATCGGGGGCAGGGGGAGAAAAACTGTTTTTT. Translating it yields CASSLSSGAGGEKLFF.

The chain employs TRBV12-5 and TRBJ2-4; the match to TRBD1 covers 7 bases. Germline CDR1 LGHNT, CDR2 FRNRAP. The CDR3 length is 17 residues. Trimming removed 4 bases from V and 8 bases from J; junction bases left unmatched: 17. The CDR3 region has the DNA TGTGCTAGTGGTTCACGGGCAGTACTAAAGGGGGCCCACATTCAGTACTTC. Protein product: CASGSRAVLKGAHIQYF.

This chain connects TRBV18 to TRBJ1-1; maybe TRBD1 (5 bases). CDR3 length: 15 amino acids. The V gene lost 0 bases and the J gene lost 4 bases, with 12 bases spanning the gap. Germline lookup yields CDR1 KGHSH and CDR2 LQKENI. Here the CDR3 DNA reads TGTGCCAGCTCACCACCGATTGCGGGGGGCACTGAAGCTTTCTTT. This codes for CASSPPIAGGTEAFF.

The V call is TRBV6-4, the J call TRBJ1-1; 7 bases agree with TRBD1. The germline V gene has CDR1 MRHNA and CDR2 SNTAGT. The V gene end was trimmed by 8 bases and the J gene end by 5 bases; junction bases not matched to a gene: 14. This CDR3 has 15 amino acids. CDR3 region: CASLAGQGGETEAFF. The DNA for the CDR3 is TGTGCCAGCCTAGCGGGGCAGGGGGGGGAGACTGAAGCTTTCTTT.

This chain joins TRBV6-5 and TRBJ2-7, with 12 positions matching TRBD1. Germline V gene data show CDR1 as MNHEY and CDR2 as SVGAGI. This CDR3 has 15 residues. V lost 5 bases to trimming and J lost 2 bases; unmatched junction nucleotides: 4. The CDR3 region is CASSAGTGGTYEQYF. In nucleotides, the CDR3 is TGTGCCAGCAGTGCCGGGACAGGGGGCACCTACGAGCAGTACTTC.

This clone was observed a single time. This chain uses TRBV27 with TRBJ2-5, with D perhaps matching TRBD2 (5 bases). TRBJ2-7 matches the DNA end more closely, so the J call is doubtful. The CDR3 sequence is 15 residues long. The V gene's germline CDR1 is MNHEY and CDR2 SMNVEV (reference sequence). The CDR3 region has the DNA TGTGCCAGCAGTTTAATATCGGGTCTGGGGAGCGAGCAGTACTTC. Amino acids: CASSLISGLGSEQYF.

This chain's CDR3 is CASSLGTGIENEQFF. In DNA form, the CDR3 reads TGTGCCAGCAGTTTAGGGACAGGGATTGAGAATGAGCAGTTCTTC. V is TRBV27 and J is TRBJ2-1; 9 bases map to TRBD1. With 2 bases clipped from V and 7 bases from J, the junction kept 6 bases outside the gene matches. The germline V gene encodes CDR1 MNHEY and CDR2 SMNVEV (reference sequence). The CDR3 length is 15 residues.

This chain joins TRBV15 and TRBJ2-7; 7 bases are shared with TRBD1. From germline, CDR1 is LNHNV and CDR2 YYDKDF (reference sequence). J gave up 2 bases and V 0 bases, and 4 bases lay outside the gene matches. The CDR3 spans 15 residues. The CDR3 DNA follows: TGTGCCACCAGCAGAGACGACAGGGCTACCTACGAGCAGTACTTC. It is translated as CATSRDDRATYEQYF.

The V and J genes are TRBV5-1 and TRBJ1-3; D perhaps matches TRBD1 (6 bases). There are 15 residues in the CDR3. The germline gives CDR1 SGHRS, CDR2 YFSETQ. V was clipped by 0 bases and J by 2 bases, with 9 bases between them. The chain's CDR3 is CASSLAGGAGNTIYF. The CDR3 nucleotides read TGCGCCAGCAGCTTGGCGGGGGGCGCTGGAAACACCATATATTTT.

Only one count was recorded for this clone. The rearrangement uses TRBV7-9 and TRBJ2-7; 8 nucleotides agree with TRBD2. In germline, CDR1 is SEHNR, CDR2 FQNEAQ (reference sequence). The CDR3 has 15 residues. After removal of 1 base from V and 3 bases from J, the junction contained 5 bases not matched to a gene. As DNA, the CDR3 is TGTGCCAGCAGCTTAGGCGGGGGGCGAAGCTACGAGCAGTACTTC. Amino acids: CASSLGGGRSYEQYF.

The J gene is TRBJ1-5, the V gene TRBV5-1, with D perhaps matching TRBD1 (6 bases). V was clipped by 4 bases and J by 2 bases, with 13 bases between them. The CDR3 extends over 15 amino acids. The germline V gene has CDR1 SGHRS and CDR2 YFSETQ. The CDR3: CASSDSPGGNQPQHF. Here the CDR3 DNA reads TGCGCCAGCAGCGACTCTCCAGGGGGCAATCAGCCCCAGCATTTT.

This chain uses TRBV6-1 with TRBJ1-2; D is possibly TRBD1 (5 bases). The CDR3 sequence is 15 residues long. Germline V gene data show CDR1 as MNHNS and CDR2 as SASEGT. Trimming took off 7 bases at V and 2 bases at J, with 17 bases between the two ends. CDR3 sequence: CASTQGQGTNYGYTF. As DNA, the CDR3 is TGTGCCAGCACTCAAGGTCAGGGCACGAACTATGGCTACACCTTC.

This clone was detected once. The CDR3 nucleotides are TGTGCCAGTAGTATAGCTAGACAGGGGGATAATGAAAAACTGTTTTTT. As protein: CASSIARQGDNEKLFF. This chain connects TRBV19 to TRBJ1-4; TRBD1 matches at 9 bases. The V gene's germline CDR1 is LNHDA and CDR2 SQIVND (reference sequence). Unmatched junction bases numbered 4, after V lost 1 base and J lost 4 bases. The CDR3 totals 16 residues.

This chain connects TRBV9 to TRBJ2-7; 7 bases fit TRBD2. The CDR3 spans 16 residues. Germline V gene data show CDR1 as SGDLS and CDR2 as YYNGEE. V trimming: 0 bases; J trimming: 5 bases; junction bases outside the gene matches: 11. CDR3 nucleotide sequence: TGTGCCAGCAGCGTAGCTTCCTGGACTAGTGGTAACGAGCAGTACTTC. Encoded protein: CASSVASWTSGNEQYF. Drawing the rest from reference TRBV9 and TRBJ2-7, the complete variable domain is DSGVTQTPKHLITATGQRVTLRCSPRSGDLSVYWYQQSLDQGLQFLIQYYNGEERAKGNILERFSAQQFPDLHSELNLSSLELGDSALYFCASSVASWTSGNEQYFGPGTRLTVT.

In DNA form, the CDR3 reads TGTGCCAGTAGTAGTCAGGGGGCTGGGGCCAACGTCCTGACTTTC. Protein sequence: CASSSQGAGANVLTF. The chain links TRBV19 to TRBJ2-6; TRBD1 aligns across 7 bases. The junction had 2 bases not matched to a gene; V was cut back by 4 bases and J by 2 bases. This CDR3 contains 15 residues. Germline V lookup: CDR1 LNHDA, CDR2 SQIVND (reference sequence).

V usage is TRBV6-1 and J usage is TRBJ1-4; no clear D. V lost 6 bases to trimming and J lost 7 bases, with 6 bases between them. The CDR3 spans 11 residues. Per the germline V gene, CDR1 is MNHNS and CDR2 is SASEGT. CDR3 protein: CASSLVEKLFF. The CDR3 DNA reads TGTGCCAGCAGCCTAGTTGAAAAACTGTTTTTT.

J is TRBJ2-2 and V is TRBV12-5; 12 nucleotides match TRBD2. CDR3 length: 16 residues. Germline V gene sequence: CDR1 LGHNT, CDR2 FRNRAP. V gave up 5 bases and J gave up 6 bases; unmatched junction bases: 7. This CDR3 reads CASGKRLAGVSGELFF. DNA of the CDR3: TGTGCTAGTGGTAAAAGACTAGCGGGGGTCTCCGGGGAGCTGTTTTTT.